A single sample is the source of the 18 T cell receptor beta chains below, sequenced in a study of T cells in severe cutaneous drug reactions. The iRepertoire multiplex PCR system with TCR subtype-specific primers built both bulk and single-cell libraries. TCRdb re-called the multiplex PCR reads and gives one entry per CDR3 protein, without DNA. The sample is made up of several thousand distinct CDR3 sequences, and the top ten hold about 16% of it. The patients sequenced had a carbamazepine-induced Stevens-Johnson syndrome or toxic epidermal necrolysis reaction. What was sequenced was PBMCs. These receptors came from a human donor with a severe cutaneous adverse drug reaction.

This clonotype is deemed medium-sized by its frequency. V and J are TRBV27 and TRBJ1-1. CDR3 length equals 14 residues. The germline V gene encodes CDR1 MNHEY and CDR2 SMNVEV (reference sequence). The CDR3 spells CASSLYEANTEAFF.

The CDR3 here is CSAPLSPGPDTQYF. The chain has TRBV20-1 and TRBJ2-3. CDR1 and CDR2 from the germline V gene are DFQATT and SNEGSKA (reference sequence). This CDR3 is 14 amino acids long.

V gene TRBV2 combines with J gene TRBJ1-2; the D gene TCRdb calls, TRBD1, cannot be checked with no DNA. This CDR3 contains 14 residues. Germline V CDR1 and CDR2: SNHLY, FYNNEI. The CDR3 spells CASSDRGTGGGYTF. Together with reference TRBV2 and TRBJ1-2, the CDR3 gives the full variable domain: EPEVTQTPSHQVTQMGQEVILRCVPISNHLYFYWYRQILGQKVEFLVSFYNNEISEKSEIFDDQFSVERPDGSNFTLKIRSTKLEDSAMYFCASSDRGTGGGYTFGSGTRLTVV.

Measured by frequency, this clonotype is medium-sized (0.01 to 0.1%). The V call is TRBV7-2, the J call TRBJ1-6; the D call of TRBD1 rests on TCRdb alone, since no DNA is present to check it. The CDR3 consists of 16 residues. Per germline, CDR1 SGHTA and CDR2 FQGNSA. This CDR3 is CASSPHRPGNNSPLHF.

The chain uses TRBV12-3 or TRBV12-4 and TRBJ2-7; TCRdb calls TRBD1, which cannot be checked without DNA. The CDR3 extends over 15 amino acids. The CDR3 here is CASSLGQGFSYEQYF.

CDR3 protein: CASSLGGQGVQVKPQHF. The chain combines TRBV5-1 with TRBJ1-5; TCRdb names TRBD1, which stays unverified in the absence of DNA. CDR1 and CDR2 (germline): SGHRS, YFSETQ. The length of the CDR3 is 17 residues.

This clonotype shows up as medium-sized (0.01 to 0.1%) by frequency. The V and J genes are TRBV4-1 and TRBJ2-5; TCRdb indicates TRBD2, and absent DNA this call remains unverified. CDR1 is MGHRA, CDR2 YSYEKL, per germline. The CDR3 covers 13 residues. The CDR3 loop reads CASALAGEETQYF.

The CDR3 is CASSRPGSSYEQYF. This chain connects TRBV6-1 to TRBJ2-7; TCRdb's D gene call, TRBD1, goes unchecked for lack of DNA. Germline lookup yields CDR1 MNHNS and CDR2 SASEGT. CDR3 length: 14 residues.

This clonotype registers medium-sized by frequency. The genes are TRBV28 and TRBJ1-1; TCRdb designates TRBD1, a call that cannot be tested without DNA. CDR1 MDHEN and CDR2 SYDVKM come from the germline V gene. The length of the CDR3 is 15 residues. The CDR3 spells CASSPPRGMNTEAFF.

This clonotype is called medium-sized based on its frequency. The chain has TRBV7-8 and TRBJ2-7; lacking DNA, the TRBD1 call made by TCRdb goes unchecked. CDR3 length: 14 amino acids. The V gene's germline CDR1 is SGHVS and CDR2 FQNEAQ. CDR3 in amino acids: CASSPLDRVNEQYF.

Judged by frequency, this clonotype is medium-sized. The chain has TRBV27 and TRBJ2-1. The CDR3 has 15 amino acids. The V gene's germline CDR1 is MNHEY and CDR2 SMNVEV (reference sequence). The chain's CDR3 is CASRLAGFSYNEQFF.

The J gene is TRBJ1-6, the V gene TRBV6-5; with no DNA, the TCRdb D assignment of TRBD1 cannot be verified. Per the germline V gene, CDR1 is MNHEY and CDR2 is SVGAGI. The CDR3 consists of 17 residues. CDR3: CASSYLGQGGDNSPLHF.

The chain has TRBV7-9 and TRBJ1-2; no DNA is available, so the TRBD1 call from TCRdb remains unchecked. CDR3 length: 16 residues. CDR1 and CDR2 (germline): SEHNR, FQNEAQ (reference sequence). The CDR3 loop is CASSFADSGESYGYTF.

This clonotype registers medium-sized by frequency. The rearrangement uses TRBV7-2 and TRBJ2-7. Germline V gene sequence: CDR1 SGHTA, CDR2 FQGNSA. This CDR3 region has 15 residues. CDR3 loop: CASSVVSGSSYEQYF.

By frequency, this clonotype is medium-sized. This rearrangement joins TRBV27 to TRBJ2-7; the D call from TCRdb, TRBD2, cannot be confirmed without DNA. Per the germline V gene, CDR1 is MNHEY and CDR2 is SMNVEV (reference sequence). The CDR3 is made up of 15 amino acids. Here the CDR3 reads CASRLAGGPGYEQYF.

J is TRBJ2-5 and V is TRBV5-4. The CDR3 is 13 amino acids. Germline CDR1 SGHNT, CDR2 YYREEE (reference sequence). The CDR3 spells CASSLSAEETQYF.

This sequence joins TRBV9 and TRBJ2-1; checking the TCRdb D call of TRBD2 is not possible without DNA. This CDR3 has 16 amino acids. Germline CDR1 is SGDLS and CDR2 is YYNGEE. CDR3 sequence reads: CASSVVPSGLYNEQFF.

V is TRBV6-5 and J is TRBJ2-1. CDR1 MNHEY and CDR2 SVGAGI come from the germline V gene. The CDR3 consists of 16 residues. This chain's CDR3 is CASSYSRRLTYNEQFF.